These 11 T cell receptor beta chains share one sample of origin, sequenced in a study of tumor and adjacent non-tumor tissue in lung cancer. The library came from three nested PCR rounds adapted from ARM-PCR protocols. Each CDR3 protein gets one entry after TCRdb re-called the multiplex PCR reads with MiXCR. The table shows tens of thousands of distinct CDR3 sequences, with roughly two thirds occurring only once. This sample's RNA came from whole unsorted tissue. This non-tumor lung sample came from over 3 cm beyond the tumor edge. The sample taken for sequencing was distant non-tumor lung tissue. The receptors come from a man between 70 and 80 years old with non-small cell lung cancer.

This clonotype showed up just a few times. This may stem from a read error, because a much larger clone lies one nucleotide away. The J gene is TRBJ1-5, the V gene TRBV29-1, with a possible D match to TRBD1 (5 bases). CDR1 is SQVTM, CDR2 ANQGSEA, per germline. CDR3 length equals 13 residues. V lost 4 bases and J 6 bases, leaving 13 bases between the germline ends. The CDR3 sequence is CSVADKGSQPQHF. CDR3 DNA: TGCAGCGTTGCGGACAAGGGGAGTCAGCCCCAGCATTTT.

The rearrangement links TRBV28 to TRBJ2-7; maybe TRBD2 (7 bases). Trimming left V 6 bases short and J 3 bases short, with 18 bases between. Germline assignment: CDR1 MDHEN and CDR2 SYDVKM. This CDR3 spans 15 amino acids. CDR3 protein: CASSSRGGGFYEQYF. The CDR3 region has the DNA TGTGCCAGCAGCTCCCGAGGGGGGGGGTTCTACGAGCAGTACTTC.

As to this clonotype: This CDR3 is missing its conserved last phenylalanine or tryptophan, likely due to a read error. This sequence joins TRBV5-6 and TRBJ2-6; D unclear. This CDR3 region has 14 residues. Trimming took off 0 bases at V and 2 bases at J, with 3 bases between the two ends. Looked up from germline, CDR1 is SGHDT and CDR2 is YYEEEE. CDR3 protein: CASSLGTGANVLTS. CDR3 sequence (DNA): TGTGCCAGCAGCTTGGGAACTGGGGCCAACGTCCTGACTTCC.

This clonotype was seen only a few times. A read error is possible here, since a much larger clone lies one base away. The chain combines TRBV6-6 with TRBJ2-3, with no clear D. Germline lookup yields CDR1 MNHNY and CDR2 SVGAGI (reference sequence). The CDR3 loop spans 15 amino acids. DNA of the CDR3: TGTGCCAGCAGTTACTTGGCAACAAGCACAGATGCGCAGTATTTT. Encoded protein: CASSYLATSTDAQYF.

As concerns this clonotype: A junction end diverges from the germline sequence, so it may reflect a read error. V usage is TRBV20-1 and J usage is TRBJ2-6, with D tentatively TRBD1 (5 bases). The CDR3 runs 13 residues. The germline V gene encodes CDR1 DFQATT and CDR2 SNEGSKA (reference sequence). This chain's CDR3 is CSFALPGANFLTF. The CDR3 coding sequence is TGCAGTTTCGCCCTTCCTGGGGCCAACTTCCTGACTTTC.

Comment on this clonotype: A read error may produce the germline difference seen at one junction end. The CDR3 reads CASGHRQGLVAFF. The CDR3 bases are TGTGCCAGCGGCCATCGACAGGGGTTGGTAGCTTTCTTT. The chain carries TRBV14 and TRBJ1-1; 8 nucleotides match TRBD1. Germline CDR1 is SGHDN and CDR2 is FVKESK. The CDR3 contains 13 residues.

For this clonotype: Mismatch with germline at one junction end may stem from a read error. The J gene is TRBJ1-1, the V gene TRBV5-1, with a tentative D call TRBD1 (5 bases). CDR1 and CDR2 from the germline V gene are SGHRS and YFSETQ. The CDR3 consists of 14 residues. CDR3 loop: CASNNIGTASEDFF. The CDR3 bases are TGCGCCAGCAATAACATAGGGACCGCCTCTGAAGATTTCTTT.

As to this clonotype: A much larger clone lies one base from this, so it may be a read error. The chain joins TRBV4-1 to TRBJ1-2; 8 bases align to TRBD1. There are 15 residues in the CDR3. CDR1 is MGHRA, CDR2 YSYEKL, per germline. CDR3 loop: CASNQEPGQGGGYTF. The CDR3, as DNA: TGCGCCAGCAACCAAGAGCCCGGACAGGGAGGTGGCTACACCTTC.

Remarks on this clonotype: Because it lacks the conserved phenylalanine or tryptophan at the end, this CDR3 is likely a read error. The chain employs TRBV6-1 and TRBJ1-5, with a weak D call TRBD1 (6 bases). Gene TRBJ2-3 matches the end of the DNA better, so the J call may be wrong. This CDR3 region has 14 residues. Germline CDR1 and CDR2: MNHNS and SASEGT. Here the CDR3 DNA reads TGTGCCAGCAGTAAATCGGACAGTAATCAGCCCCAGTATTAT. This gives the protein CASSKSDSNQPQYY.

This clonotype showed up many times. The rearrangement joins TRBV20-1 to TRBJ1-5; 8 nucleotides align to TRBD1. This CDR3 region has 15 residues. Looked up from germline, CDR1 is DFQATT and CDR2 is SNEGSKA (reference sequence). J was trimmed by 2 bases and V by 5 bases; bases with no gene match: 8. CDR3 sequence: CSARTGPQGNQPQHF. As DNA, the CDR3 is TGCAGTGCTCGGACAGGGCCTCAGGGCAATCAGCCCCAGCATTTT.

This clonotype was counted ten times or more. The chain has TRBV29-1 and TRBJ2-1; 10 nucleotides line up with TRBD1. Germline CDR1 is SQVTM and CDR2 is ANQGSEA. CDR3 length equals 14 residues. V trimming: 5 bases; J trimming: 4 bases; junction bases outside the gene matches: 5. CDR3 region: CSVLDRGLYNEQFF. The CDR3, as DNA: TGCAGCGTTTTAGACAGGGGGCTTTACAATGAGCAGTTCTTC.